This note documents a single TCR beta chain sequence. A junction boundary mismatches the germline segment, possibly from a read error. Germline values: CDR1 MNHEY, CDR2 SMNVEV (reference sequence). This CDR3 has 10 residues. This entry belongs to a study of T cell repertoires in aging, cancer and after chemotherapy. Multiplex touch-down PCR with TRB-A/B primers amplified rearranged V-D-J TRB sequences. TCRdb independently ran MiXCR on the multiplex PCR reads; one entry per CDR3 protein. Here the sample spans about 5,000 distinct CDR3 sequences, 20% to 25% being singletons. Peripheral blood genomic DNA, not sorted cells or RNA, was the template.

V is TRBV27 and J is TRBJ2-7; 10 nucleotides agree with TRBD1. The receptor comes from a human donor in good health. The donor label of this sample is uncertain. The specimen sequenced was blood. The DNA for the CDR3 is TGTGCCAGCAGTTGGGACAGGGGACACTTC. The encoded protein is CASSWDRGHF.